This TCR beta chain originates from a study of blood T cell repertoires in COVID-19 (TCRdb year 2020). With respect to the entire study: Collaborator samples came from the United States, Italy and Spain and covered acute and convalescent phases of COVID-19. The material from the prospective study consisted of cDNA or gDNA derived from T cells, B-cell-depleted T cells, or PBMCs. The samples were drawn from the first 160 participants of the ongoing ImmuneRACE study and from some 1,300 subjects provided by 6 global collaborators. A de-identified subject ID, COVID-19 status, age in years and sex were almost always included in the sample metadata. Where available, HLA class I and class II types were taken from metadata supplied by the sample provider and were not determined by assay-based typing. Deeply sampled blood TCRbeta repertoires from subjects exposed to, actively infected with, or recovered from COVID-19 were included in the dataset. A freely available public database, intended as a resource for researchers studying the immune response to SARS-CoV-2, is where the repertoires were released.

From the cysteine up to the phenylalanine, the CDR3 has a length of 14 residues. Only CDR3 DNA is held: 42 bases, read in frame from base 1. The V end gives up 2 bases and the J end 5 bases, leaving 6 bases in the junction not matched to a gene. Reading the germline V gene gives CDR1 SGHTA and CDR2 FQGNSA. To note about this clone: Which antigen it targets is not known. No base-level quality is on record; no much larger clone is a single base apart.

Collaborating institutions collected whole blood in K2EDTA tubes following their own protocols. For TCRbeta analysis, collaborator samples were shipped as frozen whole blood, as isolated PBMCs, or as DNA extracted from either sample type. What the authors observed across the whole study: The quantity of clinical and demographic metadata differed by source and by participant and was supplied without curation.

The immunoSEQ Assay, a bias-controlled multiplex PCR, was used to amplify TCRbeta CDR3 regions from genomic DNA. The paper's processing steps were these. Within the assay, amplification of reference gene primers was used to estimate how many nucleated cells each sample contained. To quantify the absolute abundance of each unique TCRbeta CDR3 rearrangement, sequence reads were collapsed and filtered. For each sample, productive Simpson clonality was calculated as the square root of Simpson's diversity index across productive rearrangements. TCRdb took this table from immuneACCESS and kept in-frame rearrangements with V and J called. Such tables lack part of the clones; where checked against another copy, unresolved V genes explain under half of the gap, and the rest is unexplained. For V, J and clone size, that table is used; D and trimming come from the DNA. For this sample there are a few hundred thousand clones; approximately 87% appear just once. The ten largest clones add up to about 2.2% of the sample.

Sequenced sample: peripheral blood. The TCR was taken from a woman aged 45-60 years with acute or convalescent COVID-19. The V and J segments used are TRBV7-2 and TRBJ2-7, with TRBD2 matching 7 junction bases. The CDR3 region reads CASSLRLAPNEQYF. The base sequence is TGTGCCAGCAGCTTAAGACTAGCTCCAAACGAGCAGTACTTC.